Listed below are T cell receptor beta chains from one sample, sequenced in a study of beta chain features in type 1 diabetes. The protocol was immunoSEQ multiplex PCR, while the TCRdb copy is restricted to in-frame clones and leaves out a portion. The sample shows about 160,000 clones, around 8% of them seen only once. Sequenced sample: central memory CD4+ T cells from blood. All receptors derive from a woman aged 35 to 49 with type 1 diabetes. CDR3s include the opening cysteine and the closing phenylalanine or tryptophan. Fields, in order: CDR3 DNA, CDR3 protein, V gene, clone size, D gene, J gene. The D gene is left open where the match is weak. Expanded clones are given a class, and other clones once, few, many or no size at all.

DNA: TGTGCCAGCAGCGTAGGCGGGGTAGCCTACAATGAGCAGTTCTTC; CDR3: CASSVGGVAYNEQFF; V: TRBV9; size: .; D: .; J: TRBJ2-1
DNA: TGCGCCAGCAGCTCAGGCGGGCCGTTAAATGAAAAACTGTTTTTT; CDR3: CASSSGGPLNEKLFF; V: TRBV4-3; size: few; D: .; J: TRBJ1-4
DNA: TGTGCCAGCAGCTTAGATCCCCCGGGGGGTTACGAGCAGTACTTC; CDR3: CASSLDPPGGYEQYF; V: TRBV7-9; size: .; D: TRBD2; J: TRBJ2-7
DNA: TGTGCCACCAGCCGGACTAGCGGGGGGGAGGAGACCCAGTACTTC; CDR3: CATSRTSGGEETQYF; V: TRBV15; size: .; D: TRBD2; J: TRBJ2-5
DNA: TGTGCCAGCTCACCTCTGGCTCAGGGACAAGAGACCCAGTACTTC; CDR3: CASSPLAQGQETQYF; V: TRBV18; size: few; D: .; J: TRBJ2-5
DNA: TGTGCCAGCAGCTCGAACAGGGATGCTACGCAGTATTTT; CDR3: CASSSNRDATQYF; V: TRBV7-7; size: few; D: .; J: TRBJ2-3
DNA: TGCGCCAGCAGCCGCTTCCGGGACTCAATGGACAATGAGCAGTTCTTC; CDR3: CASSRFRDSMDNEQFF; V: TRBV4-3; size: .; D: .; J: TRBJ2-1
DNA: TGCGCCAGCAGCCAAGAGGGGAGGCAGCCCCAGCATTTT; CDR3: CASSQEGRQPQHF; V: TRBV4-1; size: .; D: .; J: TRBJ1-5
DNA: TGTGCCAGCAGCCATGGCAGTAGCAATCAGCCCCAGCATTTT; CDR3: CASSHGSSNQPQHF; V: TRBV6-1; size: .; D: .; J: TRBJ1-5
DNA: TGTGCCAGCACCGACAGGGACACTGAAGCTTTCTTT; CDR3: CASTDRDTEAFF; V: TRBV28; size: .; D: TRBD1; J: TRBJ1-1
DNA: TGCAGCGTTGGTGGGGAGGCAGGGGGCGGAAGGGAAGGAAAACTGTTTTTT; CDR3: CSVGGEAGGGREGKLFF; V: TRBV29-1; size: .; D: TRBD1; J: TRBJ1-4
DNA: TGCAGCGTTGTGGCTGGGAGCTCCTACAATGAGCAGTTCTTC; CDR3: CSVVAGSSYNEQFF; V: TRBV29-1; size: few; D: .; J: TRBJ2-1
DNA: TGCGCCAGCAGTGAGACAGCCCCGAGCGAGCAGTACTTC; CDR3: CASSETAPSEQYF; V: TRBV10-2; size: .; D: .; J: TRBJ2-7
DNA: TGTGCCAGCAAGAAACAGGAAAAACTGTTTTTT; CDR3: CASKKQEKLFF; V: TRBV6-1; size: few; D: .; J: TRBJ1-4
DNA: TGTGCCAGCAGTTCCCGCGGGGAACGTACCACAGATACGCAGTATTTT; CDR3: CASSSRGERTTDTQYF; V: TRBV6-5; size: .; D: .; J: TRBJ2-3
DNA: TGTGCCAGCAGCCGACAGGGGAATGGCTACACCTTC; CDR3: CASSRQGNGYTF; V: TRBV7-9; size: .; D: TRBD1; J: TRBJ1-2
DNA: TGTGCCAGCAGCCAGGGGCTAGCGGGAGCGAGTACCGGGGAGCTGTTTTTT; CDR3: CASSQGLAGASTGELFF; V: TRBV5-4; size: .; D: TRBD2; J: TRBJ2-2
DNA: TGCAGCGGCCAGACAGGGTTGGGTGAAAAACTGTTTTTT; CDR3: CSGQTGLGEKLFF; V: TRBV29-1; size: many; D: TRBD1; J: TRBJ1-4
DNA: TGCGCCAGCAGCCCTTACACAGGGGGCGAAGGCACTGAAGCTTTCTTT; CDR3: CASSPYTGGEGTEAFF; V: TRBV5-1; size: few; D: TRBD1; J: TRBJ1-1
DNA: TGTGCCAGCAGCTTAGGGGGGCGCGTTGAAAAACTGTTTTTT; CDR3: CASSLGGRVEKLFF; V: TRBV11-2; size: many; D: .; J: TRBJ1-4
DNA: TGCGCCAGCAGCCAGTTTGAACTAGCGGGAGGCTCCCGGAACGAGCAGTACTTC; CDR3: CASSQFELAGGSRNEQYF; V: TRBV4-1; size: few; D: TRBD2; J: TRBJ2-7
DNA: TGTGCCAGCAGCCAAGACGCGGGACTAGGAGGAGAGACCCAGTACTTC; CDR3: CASSQDAGLGGETQYF; V: TRBV14; size: .; D: TRBD2; J: TRBJ2-5
DNA: TGTGCCAGCAGCCAAGTCGGGACAGGGGGTGAAAAGGGCTACACCTTC; CDR3: CASSQVGTGGEKGYTF; V: TRBV4-2; size: .; D: TRBD1; J: TRBJ1-2
DNA: TGTGCCAGTACTCCGGGACAGGGATTTAACTATGGCTACACCTTC; CDR3: CASTPGQGFNYGYTF; V: TRBV28; size: few; D: TRBD1; J: TRBJ1-2
DNA: TGTGCCAGCAGCCAAGACCGCGAAGATACGCAGTATTTT; CDR3: CASSQDREDTQYF; V: TRBV14; size: few; D: .; J: TRBJ2-3
DNA: TGTGCCAGCAGCCCTCAGGGTCGTGGGGCCAACGTCCTGACTTTC; CDR3: CASSPQGRGANVLTF; V: TRBV25-1; size: many; D: .; J: TRBJ2-6
DNA: TGTGCCAGCAGCCCCCGAGCTATGCGGGGGAAGGACGTCCTGACTTTC; CDR3: CASSPRAMRGKDVLTF; V: TRBV7-2; size: few; D: TRBD2; J: TRBJ2-6
DNA: TGCGCCAGCAGCAGGGGGACTAGCGGAGACCAAGAGACCCAGTACTTC; CDR3: CASSRGTSGDQETQYF; V: TRBV5-1; size: few; D: TRBD2; J: TRBJ2-5
DNA: TGTGCCATCAGTGAGTACGCAGAAGAGACCCAGTACTTC; CDR3: CAISEYAEETQYF; V: TRBV10-3; size: few; D: .; J: TRBJ2-5
DNA: TGTGCCTGGAGTGATTTAGCGGGAGCTTACGAGCAGTACTTC; CDR3: CAWSDLAGAYEQYF; V: TRBV30; size: .; D: TRBD2; J: TRBJ2-7
DNA: TGTGCCAGCAGGCCCGACAGGGGTAACTATGGCTACACCTTC; CDR3: CASRPDRGNYGYTF; V: TRBV27; size: .; D: TRBD1; J: TRBJ1-2
DNA: TGTGCCAGCAGTCTTCCGGGACAGGGGAAAGAGCAGTACTTC; CDR3: CASSLPGQGKEQYF; V: TRBV28; size: .; D: TRBD1; J: TRBJ2-7
DNA: TGCGCCAGCAGCTTGAGTCGGGGGAACGGGGACGAGCAGTACTTC; CDR3: CASSLSRGNGDEQYF; V: TRBV5-1; size: .; D: .; J: TRBJ2-7
DNA: TGCGCCAGCAGCCGAGGGGGCGTAACCTACGAGCAGTACTTC; CDR3: CASSRGGVTYEQYF; V: TRBV5-1; size: few; D: TRBD1; J: TRBJ2-7
DNA: TGCGCCAGCAGCCAGGAACCGACAGCGAACACTGAAGCTTTCTTT; CDR3: CASSQEPTANTEAFF; V: TRBV4-3; size: .; D: .; J: TRBJ1-1
DNA: TGCGCCAGCAGCCAAGGGGAGGCTAGCACAGATACGCAGTATTTT; CDR3: CASSQGEASTDTQYF; V: TRBV4-3; size: few; D: .; J: TRBJ2-3
DNA: TGTGCCAGCAGTTATTATACTAGCGTAACAGCCTACGAGCAGTACTTC; CDR3: CASSYYTSVTAYEQYF; V: TRBV6-5; size: few; D: TRBD2; J: TRBJ2-7
DNA: TGTGCCAGCAGTGAAGCCCCCAGGGGGTTGAACACTGAAGCTTTCTTT; CDR3: CASSEAPRGLNTEAFF; V: TRBV2; size: .; D: TRBD1; J: TRBJ1-1
DNA: TGCAGCGTCCAACAGGGGGGCGGCTACACCTTC; CDR3: CSVQQGGGYTF; V: TRBV29-1; size: few; D: TRBD1; J: TRBJ1-2
DNA: TGTGCCTTATCAGGGGGAAGCACAGATACGCAGTATTTT; CDR3: CALSGGSTDTQYF; V: TRBV5-4; size: few; D: TRBD1; J: TRBJ2-3
DNA: TGTGCCAGCAGTGCGGGACTTGACTTTCGAAACACCATATATTTT; CDR3: CASSAGLDFRNTIYF; V: TRBV6-1; size: few; D: .; J: TRBJ1-3
DNA: TGCGCCAGCAGCGGGCTAGCCGAAGGGGAGACCCAGTACTTC; CDR3: CASSGLAEGETQYF; V: TRBV5-1; size: .; D: .; J: TRBJ2-5
DNA: TGTGCCAGCAGCTTATTGGGCCTCTCTGGGGCCAACGTCCTGACTTTC; CDR3: CASSLLGLSGANVLTF; V: TRBV7-2; size: .; D: .; J: TRBJ2-6
DNA: TGTGCCAGCAGCCCCGGCGCTGGAGGGGGCGACGAGCAGTACTTC; CDR3: CASSPGAGGGDEQYF; V: TRBV7-2; size: .; D: .; J: TRBJ2-7
DNA: TGTGCCAGTAGTCTCTCCCCTACGACAGTTAATGAGCAGTTCTTC; CDR3: CASSLSPTTVNEQFF; V: TRBV19; size: .; D: .; J: TRBJ2-1
DNA: TGTGCCAGCTCACCGCGAGGAACCTACGAGCAGTACTTC; CDR3: CASSPRGTYEQYF; V: TRBV18; size: .; D: .; J: TRBJ2-7
DNA: TGTGCCAGCAGCGTATCGACAGGGAACGGAAACACCATATATTTT; CDR3: CASSVSTGNGNTIYF; V: TRBV9; size: many; D: TRBD1; J: TRBJ1-3
DNA: TGTGCCAGCAGTTCCTCGGGACAGCAACGCGGCTATGGCTACACCTTC; CDR3: CASSSSGQQRGYGYTF; V: TRBV27; size: few; D: TRBD1; J: TRBJ1-2
DNA: TGCGCCAGCAACTTCGGCCCTGGATCGGGAAAACTGTTTTTT; CDR3: CASNFGPGSGKLFF; V: TRBV4-3; size: many; D: .; J: TRBJ1-4
DNA: TGCGCCAGCAGCCAAGATGCCGGGGGTCTTTACAATGAGCAGTTCTTC; CDR3: CASSQDAGGLYNEQFF; V: TRBV4-3; size: many; D: .; J: TRBJ2-1
DNA: TGTGCCAGCAGCGACGACAGGTTCTATGGCTACACCTTC; CDR3: CASSDDRFYGYTF; V: TRBV7-2; size: .; D: .; J: TRBJ1-2
DNA: TGTGCCAGCAGTTTATTCGGAGGGGGCCGGGACGGGGAGCTGTTTTTT; CDR3: CASSLFGGGRDGELFF; V: TRBV6-5; size: .; D: .; J: TRBJ2-2
DNA: TGTGCCAGCAGTTTTGGAGGGGGCCAGGAGCAGTTCTTC; CDR3: CASSFGGGQEQFF; V: TRBV5-4; size: many; D: .; J: TRBJ2-1
DNA: TGTGCCAGCAGCTCACAACCGACAATGAACACTGAAGCTTTCTTT; CDR3: CASSSQPTMNTEAFF; V: TRBV5-5; size: .; D: .; J: TRBJ1-1
DNA: TGTGCCAGCAGTTACTCGACGGGAGGTGGAAACACCATATATTTT; CDR3: CASSYSTGGGNTIYF; V: TRBV6-5; size: few; D: .; J: TRBJ1-3
DNA: TGTGCCAGCAGCTCCGCGGGAGGGCCAACAGATACGCAGTATTTT; CDR3: CASSSAGGPTDTQYF; V: TRBV7-9; size: .; D: TRBD2; J: TRBJ2-3
DNA: TGTGCCTGGACCCCGAGCCGGACAGGGGGCGCCTACGAGCAGTACTTC; CDR3: CAWTPSRTGGAYEQYF; V: TRBV30; size: few; D: TRBD1; J: TRBJ2-7